The 8 T cell receptor beta chains below all came from one sample that was sequenced in a study of blood T cell repertoires in COVID-19. Assay: immunoSEQ multiplex PCR; the TCRdb copy retains only in-frame clones and omits some. This sample has 100,000 to 150,000 clones, with 60% to 80% found just once. Sequencing input: peripheral blood. The receptors stem from a woman aged 70 to 79 with acute or convalescent COVID-19.

This chain connects TRBV3-1 (or the pseudogene TRBV3-2) to TRBJ1-2; no reliable D call. Trimming stripped 1 base from V and 6 bases from J, with 6 bases between. The CDR3 loop spans 12 amino acids. Germline V gene sequence: CDR1 LGHDT, CDR2 YNNKEL (reference sequence). DNA of the CDR3: TGTGCCAGCAGCCAAGGGCCGAATGGCTACACCTTC. Translation gives CASSQGPNGYTF.

The chain recombines TRBV5-6 with TRBJ2-1; TRBD1 matches 11 bases. The J segment lost 4 bases and the V segment lost 7 bases, leaving 7 bases of the junction unmatched. The CDR3 is 15 residues long. The V gene's germline CDR1 is SGHDT and CDR2 YYEEEE. The CDR3 spells CASQLGTGGYNEQFF. The CDR3 DNA reads TGTGCCAGCCAGCTTGGGACAGGGGGTTACAATGAGCAGTTCTTC.

In DNA, the CDR3 is TGCGCCAGCAGCTTGGTTGTAGCGGGAGGGGGCAATGAGCAGTTCTTC. Translation gives CASSLVVAGGGNEQFF. This rearrangement joins TRBV5-1 to TRBJ2-1; 11 nucleotides line up with TRBD2. The V gene's germline CDR1 is SGHRS and CDR2 YFSETQ. The CDR3 consists of 16 residues. The ends lost 0 bases at V and 6 bases at J; junction bases unmatched: 5.

The chain employs TRBV5-1 and TRBJ1-1; 7 positions agree with TRBD1. Germline V gene sequence: CDR1 SGHRS, CDR2 YFSETQ. There are 13 residues in the CDR3. V shed 4 bases, J shed 6 bases, and the junction held 6 bases outside the gene matches. Here the CDR3 reads CASSPTGSAEAFF. The CDR3 DNA reads as TGCGCCAGCAGCCCGACAGGGAGCGCTGAAGCTTTCTTT.

This clone was detected only a few times. CDR3 residues: CASSRTLPGGRGGNTEAFF. The CDR3 coding sequence is TGTGCCAGCAGTCGAACCTTACCGGGGGGGCGAGGAGGGAACACTGAAGCTTTCTTT. The chain recombines TRBV27 with TRBJ1-1, with a weak D call TRBD1 (6 bases). The germline V and J ends were trimmed by 5 bases and 1 base, with 26 bases remaining between them. CDR3 length: 19 amino acids. Germline V CDR1 and CDR2: MNHEY, SMNVEV (reference sequence).

Only one count was recorded for this clone. The rearrangement links TRBV6-5 to TRBJ2-4, with TRBD1 identical over 7 bases. Looked up from germline, CDR1 is MNHEY and CDR2 is SVGAGI. CDR3 size: 13 residues. The junction had 5 bases not matched to a gene; V was cut back by 6 bases and J by 6 bases. CDR3 amino acids: CASRTGSGNIQYF. The CDR3 coding sequence is TGTGCCAGCAGGACAGGGTCGGGAAACATTCAGTACTTC.

V is TRBV5-6 and J is TRBJ2-1, with unresolved D. This CDR3 is built from 13 residues. V was cut by 4 bases and J by 2 bases, with 7 bases left in between. Per germline, CDR1 SGHDT and CDR2 YYEEEE. The CDR3 DNA follows: TGTGCCAGCAGCCCGAGCCCCTACAATGAGCAGTTCTTC. Translating it yields CASSPSPYNEQFF. Drawing the rest from reference TRBV5-6 and TRBJ2-1, the complete variable domain is DAGVTQSPTHLIKTRGQQVTLRCSPKSGHDTVSWYQQALGQGPQFIFQYYEEEERQRGNFPDRFSGHQFPNYSSELNVNALLLGDSALYLCASSPSPYNEQFFGPGTRLTVL.

CDR3 region: CAWSRGGAMADTQYF. As DNA, the CDR3 is TGTGCCTGGAGTCGCGGCGGGGCCATGGCAGATACGCAGTATTTT. The chain combines TRBV30 with TRBJ2-3; D possibly corresponds to TRBD2 (6 bases). The CDR3 contains 15 residues. Germline lookup yields CDR1 GTSNPN and CDR2 SVGIG (reference sequence). V shed 2 bases and J shed 4 bases, with 16 bases lying between them.